Listed below are T cell receptor beta chains from one sample, sequenced in a study of T cells in Graves' hyperthyroidism and ophthalmopathy. TCRdb re-derived calls from the multiplex PCR reads in MiXCR, one entry per CDR3 protein. The sample yields roughly 580,000 distinct CDR3 sequences, 46% seen once. Sample: peripheral blood or thyroid tissue (not recorded which). The receptors here all came from a woman aged 18-29 years with Graves' hyperthyroidism. CDR3s include the opening cysteine and the closing phenylalanine or tryptophan. The D gene is left open where the match is weak. The size of a clone is reported for some rows only, either as once, few or many, or as a class for expanded clones.

clone size,CDR3 length,D gene,V gene,J gene,CDR3 protein,CDR3 DNA
.,20,TRBD2,TRBV12-3/TRBV12-4,TRBJ2-5,CASSLTSLSGRLTLAETQYF,TGTGCCAGCAGCCTAACTAGCCTGAGCGGGAGGTTAACCCTTGCAGAGACCCAGTACTTC
many,15,.,TRBV24-1,TRBJ2-2,CATSGRTANTGELFF,TGTGCCACCAGTGGCCGTACAGCGAACACCGGGGAGCTGTTTTTT
.,15,.,TRBV24-1,TRBJ2-7,CATSGKRASYNEQYF,TGTGCCACCAGTGGGAAGCGGGCGTCCTACAATGAGCAGTACTTC
many,13,TRBD1,TRBV9,TRBJ1-2,CASSQTGGYGYTF,TGTGCCAGCAGCCAGACAGGGGGTTATGGCTACACCTTC
.,10,.,TRBV29-1,TRBJ1-3,CSAGGNTIYF,TGCAGCGCGGGTGGAAACACCATATATTTT
.,13,.,TRBV6-6,TRBJ1-5,CASSLSGTIPQHF,TGTGCCAGCAGTTTATCCGGGACAATACCCCAGCATTTT
many,12,.,TRBV6-5,TRBJ2-5,CASRAQGETQYF,TGTGCCAGCAGGGCTCAGGGGGAGACCCAGTACTTC
.,16,.,TRBV7-8,TRBJ1-3,CASSLEAGGPGNTIYF,TGTGCCAGCAGCTTAGAAGCTGGGGGGCCGGGAAACACCATATATTTT
.,12,.,TRBV19,TRBJ2-2,CASRSGAGELFF,TGTGCCAGTCGGTCAGGGGCCGGGGAGCTGTTTTTT
few,14,.,TRBV7-8,TRBJ1-1,CASTPPGRNTEAFF,TGTGCCAGCACCCCCCCGGGGCGGAACACTGAAGCTTTCTTT
.,13,TRBD1,TRBV24-1,TRBJ1-2,CATRSTTGDGYTF,TGTGCCACCCGCAGTACGACAGGGGACGGCTACACCTTC
few,15,.,TRBV4-1,TRBJ2-5,CASSPGVVGQETQYF,TGTGCCAGCAGCCCAGGGGTGGTAGGACAAGAGACCCAGTACTTC
many,13,.,TRBV19,TRBJ1-1,CASSIGRNTEAFF,TGTGCCAGTAGTATTGGTAGGAACACTGAAGCTTTCTTT
.,13,.,TRBV10-3,TRBJ1-2,CAISAGTNYGYTF,TGTGCCATCAGTGCCGGGACGAACTATGGCTACACCTTC
.,11,.,TRBV19,TRBJ1-2,CASGGAGGYTF,TGTGCCAGCGGGGGCGCCGGTGGCTACACCTTC
.,14,.,TRBV13,TRBJ1-1,CASVRAQGGTEAFF,TGTGCCAGCGTACGAGCACAGGGTGGCACTGAAGCTTTCTTT
.,15,.,TRBV5-1,TRBJ2-2,CASMARQVNTGELFF,TGCGCCAGCATGGCTCGGCAGGTGAACACCGGGGAGCTGTTTTTT
.,14,TRBD1,TRBV5-1,TRBJ2-7,CASSLSGQGYEQYF,TGTGCCAGCAGTTTATCGGGACAGGGCTACGAGCAGTACTTC
.,17,.,TRBV2,TRBJ2-7,CATSETPRLAQPYGQYF,TGTGCCACCAGTGAGACGCCAAGGCTAGCGCAACCCTACGGGCAGTACTTC
.,15,TRBD2,TRBV5-1,TRBJ2-7,CASSALAGPSYEQYF,TGCGCCAGCAGCGCTCTAGCGGGACCCTCCTACGAGCAGTACTTC
many,14,.,TRBV24-1,TRBJ1-4,CATSDPQVGEKLFF,TGTGCCACCAGTGATCCACAGGTTGGTGAAAAACTGTTTTTT
many,14,.,TRBV5-1,TRBJ1-4,CASSLWGINEKLFF,TGCGCCAGCAGCTTGTGGGGGATTAATGAAAAACTGTTTTTT
.,13,.,TRBV7-6,TRBJ1-2,CASSQNSGYGYTF,TGTGCCAGCAGCCAAAATAGTGGGTACGGCTACACCTTC
once,13,TRBD1,TRBV29-1,TRBJ1-3,CSVEGGQGDTIYF,TGCAGCGTTGAAGGGGGACAGGGCGATACCATATATTTT